This section outlines one TCR beta chain sequence together with its context. V was clipped by 1 base and J by 1 base, with 13 bases between them. The CDR3 totals 16 residues. The germline V gene has CDR1 LGHNA and CDR2 YSLEER. The data belong to a study of T cell responses to AZD1222 COVID-19 vaccine. Assay used: immunoSEQ multiplex PCR; TCRdb lists only in-frame clones, some missing. The sample has around 83,000 clones, roughly 86% seen once. This chain links TRBV4-3 with TRBJ1-2, with a weak D call TRBD1 (6 bases). Source: peripheral blood, taken on day 0 of AZD1222 vaccination. The receptor was derived from an adult in good health. CDR3: CASSQVTGFNNYGYTF. In nucleotides, the CDR3 is TGCGCCAGCAGCCAAGTAACAGGGTTTAATAACTATGGCTACACCTTC.